The T cell receptor (beta chain) described here comes from a study of blood T cell repertoires in COVID-19 (dated by TCRdb to about 2020). Study-wide context: The collaborator samples originated in the United States, Italy and Spain and spanned the acute and convalescent phases of COVID-19. The dataset comprised deeply sampled blood TCRbeta repertoires from subjects exposed to, actively infected with, or recovered from COVID-19. The sample metadata nearly always contained a de-identified subject ID, COVID-19 status, age in years and sex. The repertoires were released in a freely available public database intended as a resource for research on the immune response to SARS-CoV-2. The material from the prospective study consisted of cDNA or gDNA derived from T cells, B-cell-depleted T cells, or PBMCs. Samples came from the ongoing ImmuneRACE study (first 160 participants) plus 1,254 subjects from 6 global collaborators. HLA class I and class II types, where available, came from metadata supplied by the sample provider rather than from assay-based typing. General findings and caveats noted by the study authors: Clinical and demographic metadata were provided uncurated, with the amount varying by source and participant.

Collaborating institutions collected whole blood in K2EDTA tubes following their own protocols. For TCRbeta analysis, collaborators shipped samples in one of three forms: frozen whole blood, isolated PBMCs, or DNA extracted from either of those sample types. CDR1 and CDR2, per the germline V gene (reference sequence), are MNHEY and SMNVEV. The CDR3 contains 14 residues, cysteine and phenylalanine counted. CDR3 DNA only is kept here, 42 bases in frame from base 1. Compared with germline, V lacks 5 bases and J lacks 3 bases; bases without a gene match: 5. The immunoSEQ Assay, a bias-controlled multiplex PCR, was used to amplify TCRbeta CDR3 regions from genomic DNA. Per the source publication's procedure: Within the assay, amplification of reference gene primers was used to estimate how many nucleated cells each sample contained. To quantify the absolute abundance of each unique TCRbeta CDR3 rearrangement, sequence reads were collapsed and filtered. For each sample, productive Simpson clonality was calculated as the square root of Simpson's diversity index over productive rearrangements. TCRdb took this table from immuneACCESS and kept in-frame rearrangements with V and J called. Such tables lack part of the clones; where checked against another copy, unresolved V genes explain under half of the gap, and the rest is unexplained. V and J calls and clone size follow that table, whereas D and trimming were derived from the DNA. The sample table shows more than 45,000 clones, and about 80% are seen once. The top ten constitute around 14% of the sample.

Comment on this clone: This clone's antigen is unknown. No base qualities exist here, and no much larger clone lies one base off it.

The sequenced material came from peripheral blood. This receptor was identified in a human donor in a cohort sampled during active COVID-19. In this chain, TRBV27 is recombined with TRBJ2-7; the central 9 bases match TRBD2. Here is the DNA: TGTGCCAGCAGTCCCACGACTAGCGGCTACGAGCAGTACTTC. It specifies CASSPTTSGYEQYF.